The clone carrying this T cell receptor (beta chain) was seen many times. Its specificity is unknown. This entry is derived from a study of neurological immune-mediated disorders. Overall study findings and caveats: The most TCR clonal expansion was seen in HTLV-1-associated myelopathy, whereas the least was seen in multiple sclerosis, below the level in healthy controls.

The CDR3 runs to 14 residues. Trimming removed 1 base at V and 1 base at J, with 7 bases between. Germline lookup yields CDR1 SEHNR and CDR2 FQNEAQ (reference sequence). 5'RACE with 10-nucleotide random UMIs generated the cDNA. Via MiXCR, TCRdb re-called the 5' RACE reads, giving one row per CDR3 protein. The sample has some 46,000 distinct CDR3 sequences, 4.5% seen once. The chain employs TRBV7-9 and TRBJ1-2; no clear D. The clonotype comes from an older woman with multiple sclerosis. The source material was PBMCs. The CDR3 reads CASSLGPSNYGYTF. The CDR3 coding sequence is TGTGCCAGCAGCTTAGGACCAAGTAACTATGGCTACACCTTC. The full variable domain, with the rest looked up from reference TRBV7-9 and TRBJ1-2, is DTGVSQNPRHKITKRGQNVTFRCDPISEHNRLYWYRQTLGQGPEFLTYFQNEAQLEKSRLLSDRFSAERPKGSFSTLEIQRTEQGDSAMYLCASSLGPSNYGYTFGSGTRLTVV.